These 7 T cell receptor beta chains were all obtained from the same sample, sequenced in a study of blood T cell repertoires in COVID-19. The data were produced by immunoSEQ multiplex PCR, yet TCRdb's version contains in-frame clones alone and is incomplete. The sample consists of nearly 110,000 clones, 85% to 95% of them appearing once. Sequenced material: peripheral blood. Every receptor here comes from a woman in her 30s with acute or convalescent COVID-19.

The J gene is TRBJ2-1, the V gene TRBV7-2; TRBD1 is a possible D gene (6 bases). V was pared by 2 bases and J by 7 bases, with 24 bases between. CDR3 length: 18 residues. In germline, CDR1 is SGHTA, CDR2 FQGNSA. CDR3 sequence: CASSLKGSWDIWWNEQFF. In DNA, the CDR3 is TGTGCCAGCAGCTTAAAGGGGTCTTGGGACATCTGGTGGAATGAGCAGTTCTTC.

The CDR3 DNA reads as TGTGCCTGGGGCGCGGGGGACAGGGACTACTATGGCTACACCTTC. Translation: CAWGAGDRDYYGYTF. J is TRBJ1-2 and V is TRBV30; 9 nucleotides align to TRBD1. Germline V gene lookup returns CDR1 GTSNPN and CDR2 SVGIG (reference sequence). J lost 3 bases, V lost 5 bases, and 10 bases had no gene match. The CDR3 is made up of 15 amino acids.

The rearrangement uses TRBV9 and TRBJ1-3; D unresolved. Germline lookup yields CDR1 SGDLS and CDR2 YYNGEE. Trimming pared 3 bases from V and 6 bases from J, leaving 16 bases between. The CDR3 runs 15 residues. CDR3: CASSGGGSVENTIYF. The CDR3 DNA reads TGTGCCAGCAGCGGGGGAGGGTCCGTGGAAAACACCATATATTTT.

This sequence joins TRBV28 and TRBJ2-4; possible D gene TRBD1, 5 bases. CDR1 and CDR2 (germline): MDHEN, SYDVKM. The CDR3 is made up of 13 amino acids. The V end was cut by 7 bases, the J end by 4 bases, with 11 bases between. The CDR3 here is CASTGMSKNIQYF. The CDR3 DNA follows: TGTGCCAGCACAGGGATGAGTAAAAACATTCAGTACTTC.

This clone was counted once. J is TRBJ1-1 and V is TRBV7-3; no definite D call. Deletions cut 1 base from V and 5 bases from J, with 8 bases between. The CDR3 has 13 residues. Germline CDR1 reads SGHTA; CDR2 reads FQGTGA. The CDR3: CASSLRRETEAFF. The CDR3 DNA sequence: TGTGCCAGCAGCTTAAGGAGGGAGACTGAAGCTTTCTTT. Full variable domain (missing parts from reference TRBV7-3 and TRBJ1-1): GAGVSQTPSNKVTEKGKYVELRCDPISGHTALYWYRQSLGQGPEFLIYFQGTGAADDSGLPNDRFFAVRPEGSVSTLKIQRTERGDSAVYLCASSLRRETEAFFGQGTRLTVV.

The genes are TRBV20-1 and TRBJ1-3, with 7 bases fitting TRBD1. From germline, CDR1 is DFQATT and CDR2 SNEGSKA (reference sequence). The CDR3 is 16 amino acids. V lost 3 bases and J lost 0; bases outside the gene matches: 8. The CDR3 coding sequence is TGCAGTGCTAGTAGTAGAGGGGGCAGCTCTGGAAACACCATATATTTT. This sequence encodes CSASSRGGSSGNTIYF.

The chain uses TRBV7-2 and TRBJ2-3; D ambiguous. The ends were cut back, 5 bases at V and 2 bases at J, with 23 bases in the middle. The CDR3 contains 18 residues. From germline, CDR1 is SGHTA and CDR2 FQGNSA. The CDR3: CASSPVMFAEISTDTQYF. As DNA, the CDR3 is TGTGCCAGCAGCCCCGTTATGTTTGCGGAGATTTCCACAGATACGCAGTATTTT.